This TCR beta chain comes out of a study of blood T cell repertoires in COVID-19. Study-level information: Specimens from acute and convalescent COVID-19 originated in the United States, Italy and Spain. Nucleic acid was either cDNA or gDNA, and it came from T cells, B-cell-depleted T cells, or PBMCs.

The authors' processing: How many nucleated cells were present was estimated from reference gene primer amplification. Only in-frame clones appear in the TCRdb table, and some are missing; sequencing was by immunoSEQ multiplex PCR. That table is the source of V, J and clone size, and D and trimming were worked out from the DNA. The data contain about 240,000 clones, 70% to 90% of them singletons. CDR1 and CDR2 from the germline V gene are LNHDA and SQIVND (reference sequence). Losses at the gene ends were 8 bases for V and 2 bases for J; bases not matched to a gene: 13. The CDR3 has 16 amino acids. This sequence joins TRBV19 and TRBJ2-3; 7 bases match TRBD1. The sequence came from a woman in her seventies with active or convalescent COVID-19. The specimen sequenced was peripheral blood. As DNA, the CDR3 is TGTGCCAGTTGGACAACCGGGACAGCCTCCACAGATACGCAGTATTTT. Its protein product is CASWTTGTASTDTQYF.